A selection of T cell receptor beta chains follows, all from one sample in a study of cytomegalovirus exposure and HLA in healthy donors. Data came from immunoSEQ multiplex PCR; TCRdb stores just in-frame clones and leaves some out. Of some 120,000 clones listed, about 84% are singletons. Sequences were obtained from PBMCs. The receptors were gathered from a man aged 18 to 30 in good health and CMV-seropositive. The CDR3 runs from the conserved cysteine through the conserved F or W. A D gene is named only where the DNA matches it firmly. Clone sizes are given selectively: once, few, many, or a class where the clone is expanded.

>TRBV30|12|TRBJ1-2|NA|NA
TGTGCCTGGAGAACAGGGTCTATTGGCTACACCTTC
CAWRTGSIGYTF
>TRBV5-1|17|TRBJ2-3|once|TRBD1
TGCGCCAGCAGCTCCACACCCACCGGGACAGGGACAGATACGCAGTATTTT
CASSSTPTGTGTDTQYF
>TRBV19|11|TRBJ2-4|NA|TRBD1
TGTGCCAGTTGGGACAGAAACATTCAGTACTTC
CASWDRNIQYF
>TRBV19|14|TRBJ1-4|NA|NA
TGTGCCAGTAGTTCCCTCCGGGGGAGTGAAAAACTGTTTTTT
CASSSLRGSEKLFF
>TRBV9|19|TRBJ2-6|NA|TRBD1
TGTGCCAGCAGCGGTGGGCTGACAGGGGTATTCCGTGGGGCCAACGTCCTGACTTTC
CASSGGLTGVFRGANVLTF
>TRBV7-8|16|TRBJ2-3|NA|TRBD2
TGTGCCAGCAGCCTCGGACTAGCGGGGAGCACAGATACGCAGTATTTT
CASSLGLAGSTDTQYF
>TRBV19|14|TRBJ2-7|NA|TRBD2
TGTGCCAGTAGTCCGGGACTAGAGGACTACGAGCAGTACTTC
CASSPGLEDYEQYF
>TRBV5-6|14|TRBJ1-6|NA|NA
TGTGCCAGCTCAGTAAGCCAGGCAGATTCACCCCTCCACTTT
CASSVSQADSPLHF
>TRBV4-3|14|TRBJ1-1|NA|NA
TGCGCCAGCAGCCAAGAGGCAGTGAACACTGAAGCTTTCTTT
CASSQEAVNTEAFF
>TRBV9|15|TRBJ2-2|few|TRBD1
TGTGCCAGCAGCGTAGAAGGCAGGGGGACCGGGGAGCTGTTTTTT
CASSVEGRGTGELFF
>TRBV9|13|TRBJ2-3|NA|TRBD2
TGTGCCAGCAGCCTGGGACTAGCGGATACGCAGTATTTT
CASSLGLADTQYF
>TRBV30|13|TRBJ2-7|NA|TRBD1
TGTGCCGTCCGGGACAGGGGAGTTAGCGAGCAGTACTTC
CAVRDRGVSEQYF
>TRBV6-1|14|TRBJ2-1|NA|TRBD2
TGTGCCAGCAGTTCTAGCGGGAGTGTAAATGAGCAGTTCTTC
CASSSSGSVNEQFF
>TRBV11-2|16|TRBJ2-3|NA|TRBD2
TGTGCCAGCAGCCTCACAACCCCCCTAGCGGGTTATACGCAGTATTTT
CASSLTTPLAGYTQYF
>TRBV7-2|14|TRBJ1-2|NA|TRBD1
TGTGCCAGCAGCTTAGACAGGGGGCAAAGTGGCTACACCTTC
CASSLDRGQSGYTF
>TRBV27|16|TRBJ2-1|NA|TRBD1
TGTGCCAGCACTACCCCAGGACAGGGTCCAAGGAATGAGCAGTTCTTC
CASTTPGQGPRNEQFF
>TRBV5-1|14|TRBJ1-2|NA|TRBD1
TGCGCCAGCAGCTCGACACAGGGGGGCTATGGCTACACCTTC
CASSSTQGGYGYTF
>TRBV5-5|15|TRBJ1-1|NA|NA
TGTGCCAGCAGCTCCAGCGGGACATTTTCCACTGAAGCTTTCTTT
CASSSSGTFSTEAFF
>TRBV30|13|TRBJ2-7|NA|NA
TGTGCCTGGAGTTTCCCGGGGGTGTACGAGCAGTACTTC
CAWSFPGVYEQYF
>TRBV18|17|TRBJ1-1|few|TRBD1
TGTGCCAGCTCACCGCGAATGACAGGGGGGCCGAACACTGAAGCTTTCTTT
CASSPRMTGGPNTEAFF
>TRBV4-3|14|TRBJ2-7|NA|TRBD1
TGCGCCAGCAGCCAAAGACAGGGGCCGTACGAGCAGTACTTC
CASSQRQGPYEQYF
>TRBV6-5|15|TRBJ2-3|NA|NA
TGTGCCAGCAGTTACTTTCCCAGAAGCACAGATACGCAGTATTTT
CASSYFPRSTDTQYF
>TRBV9|17|TRBJ2-3|NA|TRBD2
TGTGCCAGCAGCGTAGCGGGAGGGCGGCCTAGCACAGATACGCAGTATTTT
CASSVAGGRPSTDTQYF
>TRBV7-2|15|TRBJ2-5|NA|TRBD1
TGTGCCAGCAGCGAAGGGGGCGGACTGGGACAGACCCAGTACTTC
CASSEGGGLGQTQYF
>TRBV30|14|TRBJ1-2|NA|TRBD1
TGTGCCTGGAGTACTCGACAGGGACGGGATGGCTACACCTTC
CAWSTRQGRDGYTF
>TRBV9|14|TRBJ2-1|NA|TRBD1
TGTGCCAGCAGCGCCCAACAGGGGACGGGTGAGCAGTTCTTC
CASSAQQGTGEQFF
>TRBV6-5|16|TRBJ1-1|few|NA
TGTGCCAGCAGTTACTCGACAGTAGGGGAGAACACTGAAGCTTTCTTT
CASSYSTVGENTEAFF
>TRBV5-1|15|TRBJ1-2|once|TRBD1
TGCGCCAGCAGCTTGGTACAGGGGGTTGCTTATGGCTACACCTTC
CASSLVQGVAYGYTF
>TRBV7-2|14|TRBJ2-7|NA|TRBD1
TGTGCCAGCAGCCGGGACAGGGGCTCCTACGAGCAGTACTTC
CASSRDRGSYEQYF
>TRBV29-1|14|TRBJ2-7|NA|NA
TGCAGCGTTGTCCTAGACTCCAAGACCTACGAGCAGTACTTC
CSVVLDSKTYEQYF
>TRBV5-1|12|TRBJ1-5|NA|NA
TGCGCCAGCAGCTTGGAGGGGCAGCCCCAGCATTTT
CASSLEGQPQHF
>TRBV5-1|17|TRBJ2-2|NA|NA
TGCGCCAGCAGCGGGACCTCCGGGACACCGAGGTCCGGGGAGCTGTTTTTT
CASSGTSGTPRSGELFF
>TRBV6-1|14|TRBJ2-3|NA|TRBD2
TGTGCCAGCAGTGAAGCGGGAGGGGCAGATACGCAGTATTTT
CASSEAGGADTQYF
>TRBV5-6|17|TRBJ2-1|few|TRBD1
TGTGCCAGCAGCTTGGTAAGGACTCAGGGGGCCTACAATGAGCAGTTCTTC
CASSLVRTQGAYNEQFF
>TRBV4-3|16|TRBJ1-2|NA|NA
TGCGCCAGCAGCCAAGAACGGGTAGGGGGTAACTATGGCTACACCTTC
CASSQERVGGNYGYTF
>TRBV4-1|14|TRBJ1-2|NA|NA
TGCGCCAGCATAATTAAACAGGGCGGAACTGGCTACACCTTC
CASIIKQGGTGYTF
>TRBV7-9|11|TRBJ1-4|few|NA
TGTGCCAGCAGCTTTTCAGAAAAACTGTTTTTT
CASSFSEKLFF
>TRBV7-9|17|TRBJ2-7|NA|TRBD1
TGTGCCAGCAGCCAGACGACTCCTTCGGACAGGGTTGACGAGCAGTACTTC
CASSQTTPSDRVDEQYF
>TRBV11-2|17|TRBJ2-2|NA|NA
TGTGCCAGCAGCTACCCTAGGGGAAGCGCGAACACCGGGGAGCTGTTTTTT
CASSYPRGSANTGELFF
>TRBV19|15|TRBJ1-2|NA|NA
TGTGCCAGTAGTATTATCGGACGGGGAAACTATGGCTACACCTTC
CASSIIGRGNYGYTF
>TRBV2|17|TRBJ1-2|NA|NA
TGTGCCAGCAGTGAAGATAAGGTCCAGGGAAGGAACTATGGCTACACCTTC
CASSEDKVQGRNYGYTF
>TRBV15|16|TRBJ2-6|NA|TRBD1
TGTGCCACCAGCAGAACCGACAGGGCTGGGGCCAACGTCCTGACTTTC
CATSRTDRAGANVLTF
>TRBV10-3|20|TRBJ2-2|NA|TRBD1
TGTGCCATCAGTGATCGGTCTCCGGGACAGGGGTTTTCGTTCTCCGGGGAGCTGTTTTTT
CAISDRSPGQGFSFSGELFF
>TRBV6-1|13|TRBJ1-2|NA|TRBD1
TGTGCCAGCATACGTAGGGGGCCGGGTGGCTACACCTTC
CASIRRGPGGYTF
>TRBV5-1|14|TRBJ1-6|NA|NA
TGCGCCAGCAGCTTGGCGGACATTCCATCACCCCTCCACTTT
CASSLADIPSPLHF
>TRBV5-1|14|TRBJ2-1|NA|TRBD2
TGCGCCAGCAGCCTCGGACTAGCGGGCAATGAGCAGTTCTTC
CASSLGLAGNEQFF
>TRBV19|13|TRBJ2-7|NA|TRBD1
TGTGCCACCAGCTCCAGGACAGGGTACGAGCAGTACTTC
CATSSRTGYEQYF
>TRBV6-1|12|TRBJ1-2|NA|TRBD1
TGTGCCAGCAGAGGGACAGGGGGGGGCTACACCTTC
CASRGTGGGYTF
>TRBV19|11|TRBJ1-1|NA|NA
TGTGCCAGTAGGGCTTCAGGAGGAGCTTTCTTT
CASRASGGAFF
>TRBV7-8|15|TRBJ2-2|NA|TRBD1
TGTGCCAGCAGCTTCGGGACAGCGAACACCGGGGAGCTGTTTTTT
CASSFGTANTGELFF
>TRBV4-3|16|TRBJ2-3|few|TRBD1
TGCGCCAGCAGCCAAGGGTGGGGACAGGGGTTAGATACGCAGTATTTT
CASSQGWGQGLDTQYF